Listed below are T cell receptor beta chains from one sample, sequenced in a study of radiotherapy plus CTLA-4 blockade in lung cancer. Sequencing used immunoSEQ multiplex PCR; TCRdb keeps in-frame clones, though not all of them. The sample lists roughly 42,000 clones, approximately 79% occurring once. The sample in question was peripheral blood, obtained from a patient treated with radiotherapy plus ipilimumab. These receptors were collected from a human donor with non-small cell lung cancer that progressed on radiotherapy plus ipilimumab. Both conserved end residues are part of each CDR3. D genes are given only for firm matches. Size is omitted from some rows. Given values are once, few, many or a class for expanded clones.

d_gene	v_gene	abundance	j_gene	CDR3aa	CDR3nt
NA	TRBV5-1	NA	TRBJ1-1	CASSLGTWWGGTEAFF	TGCGCCAGCAGCTTGGGGACATGGTGGGGGGGCACTGAAGCTTTCTTT
NA	TRBV5-6	NA	TRBJ2-7	CASSLTGTIDYEQYF	TGTGCCAGCAGCTTGACAGGGACGATAGACTACGAGCAGTACTTC
TRBD2	TRBV5-6	NA	TRBJ2-5	CANSLGAGVSKETQYF	TGTGCCAACAGCTTAGGAGCGGGGGTCTCTAAAGAGACCCAGTACTTC
NA	TRBV7-2	NA	TRBJ1-2	CASSAQVNYGYTF	TGTGCCAGCAGCGCCCAGGTTAACTATGGCTACACCTTC
NA	TRBV5-6	NA	TRBJ1-1	CASSSALGILVEAFF	TGTGCCAGCAGCTCGGCGCTCGGGATCTTGGTTGAAGCTTTCTTT
TRBD2	TRBV11-2	NA	TRBJ2-7	CASSKGTSGGYEQYF	TGTGCCAGCAGCAAAGGGACTAGCGGGGGGTACGAGCAGTACTTC
TRBD1	TRBV19	NA	TRBJ1-4	CASSMGTGAEKLFF	TGTGCCAGTAGTATGGGGACAGGGGCTGAAAAACTGTTTTTT
NA	TRBV5-1	NA	TRBJ1-3	CASSVDGDSGNTIYF	TGCGCCAGCAGCGTGGACGGAGACTCTGGAAACACCATATATTTT
TRBD1	TRBV18	NA	TRBJ1-2	CASSTGTGGGGYTF	TGTGCCAGCTCAACGGGAACAGGGGGCGGGGGCTACACCTTC
TRBD1	TRBV19	NA	TRBJ1-2	CASSIGAGGSYGYTF	TGTGCCAGTAGTATCGGGGCAGGGGGCTCCTATGGCTACACCTTC
TRBD1	TRBV27	NA	TRBJ1-1	CASSPTGGRTEAFF	TGTGCCAGCAGTCCGACAGGGGGGCGTACTGAAGCTTTCTTT
TRBD2	TRBV5-4	NA	TRBJ2-4	CASRDSGRGIQYF	TGTGCCAGCAGGGACTCAGGGAGGGGCATTCAGTACTTC
TRBD2	TRBV11-1	NA	TRBJ2-7	CASSFSGGYEQYF	TGTGCCAGCAGCTTCAGCGGGGGGTACGAGCAGTACTTC
TRBD2	TRBV7-3	NA	TRBJ2-7	CASSLTSGGSYEQYF	TGTGCCAGCAGCTTAACTAGCGGGGGTTCCTACGAGCAGTACTTC
NA	TRBV18	once	TRBJ1-5	CASSRGAAYSNQPQHF	TGTGCCAGCTCACGTGGGGCAGCTTATAGCAATCAGCCCCAGCATTTT
NA	TRBV6-6	NA	TRBJ1-6	CASSFRGPNSPLHF	TGTGCCAGCAGCTTCCGGGGTCCAAATTCACCCCTCCACTTT
TRBD1	TRBV29-1	NA	TRBJ2-7	CSVRTGTGIGDDF	TGCAGCGTCAGAACCGGGACAGGGATAGGGGACGACTTC
TRBD1	TRBV7-3	NA	TRBJ2-3	CASSSGQGGDTQYF	TGTGCCAGCAGCTCGGGACAGGGAGGAGATACGCAGTATTTT
TRBD2	TRBV10-3	NA	TRBJ2-3	CAISEGTSGGTTDTQYF	TGTGCCATCAGTGAGGGGACTAGCGGGGGGACCACAGATACGCAGTATTTT
NA	TRBV12-2	once	TRBJ2-3	CTSRLPTGSTDTQYF	TGTACAAGTCGCTTACCAACAGGGAGCACAGATACGCAGTATTTT
TRBD1	TRBV6-1	once	TRBJ2-7	CASSGPPDRGPPYEQYF	TGTGCCAGCAGTGGACCTCCGGACAGGGGGCCGCCCTACGAGCAGTACTTC
TRBD1	TRBV7-2	few	TRBJ2-1	CASSPIRDRDYNEQFF	TGTGCCAGCAGCCCCATCCGGGACAGGGATTACAATGAGCAGTTCTTC
NA	TRBV5-6	few	TRBJ1-5	CASSRSTGLPNQPQHF	TGTGCCAGCAGCAGATCGACAGGCTTACCAAATCAGCCCCAGCATTTT
TRBD2	TRBV6-1	NA	TRBJ2-7	CASRRAGVGDYEQYF	TGTGCCAGCCGCCGGGCGGGGGTCGGGGACTACGAGCAGTACTTC
TRBD1	TRBV6-6	NA	TRBJ1-1	CASSYQGAEHTEAFF	TGTGCCAGCAGTTACCAGGGGGCTGAGCACACTGAAGCTTTCTTT
NA	TRBV13	NA	TRBJ1-1	CASSSRRGDTEAFF	TGTGCCAGCAGCTCCCGTCGGGGGGACACTGAAGCTTTCTTT
NA	TRBV7-2	few	TRBJ1-6	CASSLGQGGYSPLHF	TGTGCCAGCAGCTTAGGGCAGGGAGGATATTCACCCCTCCACTTT
TRBD2	TRBV27	NA	TRBJ2-3	CASSPRTSATDTQYF	TGTGCCAGCAGCCCGCGGACTAGCGCCACAGATACGCAGTATTTT
TRBD1	TRBV28	NA	TRBJ1-6	CASSNWGRGRNSPLHF	TGTGCCAGCAGTAACTGGGGAAGGGGGCGGAATTCACCCCTCCACTTT
TRBD2	TRBV7-3	NA	TRBJ2-3	CASSPSGGSADTQYF	TGTGCCAGCAGCCCGAGCGGGGGGAGTGCGGATACGCAGTATTTT
NA	TRBV7-3	many	TRBJ2-2	CASSLGASAGGELFF	TGTGCCAGCAGCTTAGGGGCTAGCGCTGGCGGGGAGCTGTTTTTT
NA	TRBV6-1	NA	TRBJ1-5	CASNRNNQPQHF	TGTGCCAGCAACAGGAACAATCAGCCCCAGCATTTT
TRBD1	TRBV6-5	NA	TRBJ2-1	CASRDRFNEQFF	TGTGCCAGCAGGGACAGGTTCAATGAGCAGTTCTTC
TRBD2	TRBV5-1	NA	TRBJ2-7	CASSLAGTSGGVYEQYF	TGCGCCAGCAGCTTGGCCGGGACTAGCGGGGGGGTCTACGAGCAGTACTTC
NA	TRBV5-5	NA	TRBJ1-1	CASSLGFTGKAEAFF	TGTGCCAGCAGCTTAGGATTTACAGGGAAGGCTGAAGCTTTCTTT
NA	TRBV6-6	NA	TRBJ1-6	CASSYSFQDSPLHF	TGTGCCAGCAGTTACTCGTTTCAGGATTCACCCCTCCACTTT
TRBD2	TRBV15	NA	TRBJ2-3	CATSILAGGSTDTQYF	TGTGCCACCAGCATACTAGCGGGGGGAAGCACAGATACGCAGTATTTT
TRBD1	TRBV4-1	NA	TRBJ2-1	CASSPRQGQMDEQFF	TGCGCCAGCAGCCCTCGACAGGGACAGATGGATGAGCAGTTCTTC
TRBD1	TRBV7-8	NA	TRBJ1-5	CASSGTGGAIGNQPQHF	TGTGCCAGCAGCGGCACAGGGGGCGCGATAGGCAATCAGCCCCAGCATTTT
TRBD2	TRBV4-3	NA	TRBJ2-1	CASSQDRWGLAGGPDEQFF	TGCGCCAGCAGCCAAGATCGGTGGGGGCTAGCGGGGGGGCCTGATGAGCAGTTCTTC
NA	TRBV2	NA	TRBJ2-6	CASSDQGSGANVLTF	TGTGCCAGCAGTGACCAGGGCTCTGGGGCCAACGTCCTGACTTTC
TRBD1	TRBV13	NA	TRBJ2-2	CASSQDRGNTGELFF	TGTGCCAGCAGCCAGGACAGGGGAAACACCGGGGAGCTGTTTTTT
NA	TRBV5-5	NA	TRBJ2-5	CASSTHLGALQETQYF	TGTGCCAGCAGCACTCATCTAGGGGCGCTCCAAGAGACCCAGTACTTC
TRBD1	TRBV15	NA	TRBJ1-1	CATSRDTGVGTEAFF	TGTGCCACCAGCAGAGATACAGGGGTGGGCACTGAAGCTTTCTTT
NA	TRBV7-9	NA	TRBJ2-1	CASSLVRYNEQFF	TGTGCCAGCAGCTTGGTCAGGTACAATGAGCAGTTCTTC
NA	TRBV4-2	once	TRBJ2-6	CASSQVSSSGANVLTF	TGTGCCAGCAGCCAAGTGTCGAGTTCTGGGGCCAACGTCCTGACTTTC
TRBD1	TRBV7-3	few	TRBJ1-2	CASTLSGTGTGGYGYTF	TGTGCCAGCACGCTATCCGGGACAGGGACGGGAGGCTATGGCTACACCTTC
TRBD1	TRBV19	NA	TRBJ2-5	CASSGTGARETQYF	TGTGCCAGTAGTGGAACAGGGGCTCGGGAGACCCAGTACTTC
NA	TRBV29-1	NA	TRBJ1-2	CSVVQGFNSHGYTF	TGCAGCGTTGTACAGGGTTTTAATTCGCATGGCTACACCTTC
TRBD2	TRBV7-8	NA	TRBJ2-7	CASSLGVGGGISYEQYF	TGTGCCAGCAGCTTAGGGGTCGGCGGGGGGATTTCCTACGAGCAGTACTTC
NA	TRBV5-1	NA	TRBJ2-7	CASSLGGGGLTYEQYF	TGCGCCAGCAGCTTGGGTGGAGGGGGCCTTACCTACGAGCAGTACTTC
NA	TRBV11-2	few	TRBJ2-1	CASSLKFGGLGNEQFF	TGTGCCAGCAGCTTAAAATTCGGGGGGCTGGGCAATGAGCAGTTCTTC
NA	TRBV7-2	NA	TRBJ1-4	CASSLEGVGRGNEKLFF	TGTGCCAGCAGCTTAGAGGGGGTTGGGAGGGGAAATGAAAAACTGTTTTTT